Listed below are T cell receptor beta chains from one sample, sequenced in a study of blood T cells in healthy people across ages. TCRdb passed the 5' RACE reads through MiXCR, listing each CDR3 protein once. This sample has more than 1.4 million distinct CDR3 sequences, with roughly 40% found just once. Sequenced: blood. The receptors originated from a woman younger than 30 in good health. The conserved cysteine and the conserved F or W are not part of the CDR3 here. The order of the fields is J gene, V gene, CDR3 protein.

TRBJ2-1	TRBV7-9	ASSLMHLDLF
TRBJ2-1	TRBV12-3/TRBV12-4	VSRRSSYNEQF
TRBJ1-1	TRBV28	ASSSPDGNTEAF
TRBJ1-2	TRBV12-3/TRBV12-4	ASSLGTGYYGYT
TRBJ1-2	TRBV20-1	SASGDGYGYT
TRBJ1-2	TRBV6-5	ASSQRTDYGYT
TRBJ2-1	TRBV5-1	ASSSPPAGSYNEQF
TRBJ2-1	TRBV12-3/TRBV12-4	ASSPTSGYGNEQF
TRBJ2-6	TRBV7-7	ASSPYQANVLT
TRBJ2-6	TRBV4-1	ASTTDGTNSGANVLT
TRBJ2-1	TRBV7-2	ASSLDAGGKVNEQF
TRBJ1-6	TRBV7-8	ASSVREQGENSPLH
TRBJ2-1	TRBV3-1	ASSLSRGSFAYNEQF